This T cell receptor (beta chain) stems from a study of regulatory T cells in long-lasting Graves disease. The time point is: newly diagnosed GD, antithyroid drugs for less than 3 months. PBMC-extracted RNA yielded the TCR library. This CDR3 spans 15 amino acids. Trimming removed 4 bases from V and 2 bases from J, with 15 bases in between. CDR1 is MDHEN and CDR2 is SYDVKM in the germline V gene. The table lists this clonotype with many counts. What it binds is unknown. General observations from the study: With 2,741 shared public clonotypes, persistent patients exceeded new patients, who shared more than 750.

Library construction for TCR beta used iRepertoire HTBI primers and Arm-PCR of CDR3 regions. TCRdb passed the multiplex PCR reads through MiXCR, listing each CDR3 protein once. The sample consists of roughly 420,000 distinct CDR3 sequences, about 17% of them appearing once. This sample also belongs to another study, concerning T cells in Graves' hyperthyroidism and ophthalmopathy. That work adds: Diagnostic decisions used clinical symptoms, serum thyroxine and TRAb, thyroid ultrasound and orbital computed tomography. Among clonotypes expanded in thyroid above 0.001, most were also found in blood.

The receptor's source is a woman in her 30s with Graves disease. This specimen was peripheral blood mononuclear cells (PBMCs), taken at new diagnosis, from a patient treated with antithyroid drugs. The genes are TRBV28 and TRBJ2-7; D is possibly TRBD2 (5 bases). CDR3 DNA sequence: TGTGCCAGCAGTTCTCAGGTAGCGTCGCCCTACGAGCAGTACTTC. The encoded protein is CASSSQVASPYEQYF.